The 11 T cell receptor beta chains presented below share a single source sample, sequenced in a study of cytomegalovirus exposure and HLA in healthy donors. PCR was performed using 60 Vbeta and 13 Jbeta primers. Data came from immunoSEQ multiplex PCR; TCRdb stores just in-frame clones and leaves some out. The repertoire has approximately 190,000 clones, over 70% of them found once; the top ten carry 3% to 4.5%. Sequenced sample: PBMCs. These receptors all come from a middle-aged man in good health and CMV-seronegative.

The gene calls are TRBV5-4 and TRBJ2-5; D might be TRBD2 (6 bases). The CDR3 sequence is 12 residues long. V lost 1 base and J 5 bases, leaving 6 bases between the germline ends. Germline V gene lookup returns CDR1 SGHNT and CDR2 YYREEE (reference sequence). The CDR3 sequence is CASSLRGETQYF. The CDR3 DNA is TGTGCCAGCAGCTTGCGGGGGGAGACCCAGTACTTC.

This clone was picked up one time. The chain is built from TRBV11-1 and TRBJ1-1; a weak D match, TRBD1 (6 bases). Germline-derived CDR1 and CDR2 are SGHAT and FQDESV (reference sequence). V gave up 5 bases and J gave up 3 bases, with 19 bases separating them. The CDR3 contains 16 residues. CDR3 sequence: CASSLDTGNIYTEAFF. The CDR3 nucleotides are TGTGCCAGCAGCCTTGACACAGGGAATATTTACACTGAAGCTTTCTTT.

V and J are TRBV18 and TRBJ1-6; D is possibly TRBD1 (6 bases). V lost 6 bases, J lost 6 bases, and 15 bases lay in between. This CDR3 has 15 residues. Germline lookup yields CDR1 KGHSH and CDR2 LQKENI. This chain's CDR3 is CASSLGQSSNSPLHF. The CDR3 DNA sequence: TGTGCCAGCTCCCTTGGACAGAGTTCTAATTCACCCCTCCACTTT.

V usage is TRBV7-8 and J usage is TRBJ1-2; D perhaps matches TRBD1 (6 bases). V was shortened by 1 base and J by 6 bases, with 21 bases between the two germline ends. CDR3 length: 17 amino acids. Per the germline V gene, CDR1 is SGHVS and CDR2 is FQNEAQ. CDR3 nucleotides: TGTGCCAGCAGCTTAGGCCCGGGGGGGCCGACCGAGGATGGCTACACCTTC. Its protein product is CASSLGPGGPTEDGYTF.

This clone was counted only a few times. The V gene is TRBV19, the J gene TRBJ1-6, with TRBD1 matching over 7 bases. After removal of 5 bases from V and 8 bases from J, the junction contained 12 bases not matched to a gene. The CDR3 spans 16 residues. The germline gives CDR1 LNHDA, CDR2 SQIVND (reference sequence). The CDR3 loop is CASSPRDRERYSPLHF. CDR3 bases: TGTGCCAGTAGTCCCCGCGACAGGGAAAGGTATTCACCCCTCCACTTT.

The genes are TRBV7-9 and TRBJ2-7; no firm D call. Germline V lookup: CDR1 SEHNR, CDR2 FQNEAQ (reference sequence). V was trimmed by 5 bases and J by 3 bases, leaving 17 bases between them. The CDR3 consists of 15 residues. The CDR3: CASSPPLAVNYEQYF. CDR3 DNA: TGTGCCAGCAGCCCACCCTTGGCGGTCAACTACGAGCAGTACTTC.

Points on this clone: The junction departs from germline at one end; a sequencing error may be responsible. This rearrangement joins TRBV11-2 to TRBJ2-1; D call uncertain. The CDR3 has 11 amino acids. Germline V lookup: CDR1 SGHAT, CDR2 FQNNGV. The CDR3 reads CASSSNNEQFF. CDR3 sequence (DNA): TGTGCCAGCAGCTCCAACAATGAGCAGTTCTTC.

There are a few counts of this clone. V usage is TRBV6-6 and J usage is TRBJ2-7, with TRBD2 as a possible D gene (5 bases). Per germline, CDR1 MNHNY and CDR2 SVGAGI (reference sequence). This CDR3 contains 12 residues. The V end lost 6 bases, the J end lost 7 bases, and 13 bases lay between the germline ends. The CDR3 loop is CASRDFDWEQYF. The CDR3 nucleotides read TGTGCCAGCAGGGACTTCGACTGGGAGCAGTACTTC.

The chain employs TRBV6-5 and TRBJ1-1; D unclear. The V gene lost 5 bases and the J gene lost 5 bases, with 9 bases spanning the gap. There are 12 residues in the CDR3. Germline assignment: CDR1 MNHEY and CDR2 SVGAGI. CDR3 protein: CASSNPRTEAFF. CDR3 coding DNA: TGTGCCAGCAGTAACCCTAGGACTGAAGCTTTCTTT.

The chain carries TRBV5-1 and TRBJ2-7; 11 nucleotides line up with TRBD1. J lost 4 bases, V lost 4 bases, and 4 bases had no gene match. The germline V gene encodes CDR1 SGHRS and CDR2 YFSETQ. This CDR3 spans 14 amino acids. The CDR3 DNA reads as TGCGCCAGCAGCGAGGGACAGGGGGGGTACGAGCAGTACTTC. It encodes CASSEGQGGYEQYF.

The rearrangement joins TRBV7-3 to TRBJ2-1, with a possible D match to TRBD2 (5 bases). Germline assignment: CDR1 SGHTA and CDR2 FQGTGA. Trimming stripped 2 bases from V and 0 bases from J, with 8 bases between. CDR3 length equals 15 residues. CDR3 nucleotide sequence: TGTGCCAGCAGCTTATTAGGGAGCTCCTACAATGAGCAGTTCTTC. Encoded protein: CASSLLGSSYNEQFF.